This T cell receptor beta chain was documented in a study of T cells in Graves' hyperthyroidism and ophthalmopathy. Overall study results and limits: The majority of expanded thyroid clonotypes above 0.001 also appeared in blood.

Regarding this clonotype: Its antigen remains unidentified.

Exclusion criteria comprised uncontrolled infection, other autoimmune disease, pregnancy or lactation. Each diagnosis was grounded in clinical symptoms, serum thyroxine and TRAb, thyroid ultrasound, and orbital computed tomography. Amplified regions were TCR beta CDR3 sequences from RNA transcripts. HTBI primers were employed in a first-round RT-PCR of the TCR CDR3. TCRdb fed the multiplex PCR reads into MiXCR, producing one record per CDR3 protein. The sample shows around 400,000 distinct CDR3 sequences, approximately 14% of them seen only once. The ends were cut back, 6 bases at V and 12 bases at J, with 20 bases in the middle. This CDR3 has 13 residues. From germline, CDR1 is SEHNR and CDR2 FQNEAQ (reference sequence).

The sequenced sample was blood. This receptor was taken from a woman aged 60-70 years with Graves' ophthalmopathy. The chain combines TRBV7-9 with TRBJ1-2, with no clear D. DNA for the CDR3: TGTGCCAGCAGTCCAGCCACGTTCTATGGTGACACCTTC. Amino acid sequence: CASSPATFYGDTF.